A selection of T cell receptor beta chains follows, all from one sample in a study of shared clonotypes between healthy human individuals. Only in-frame clones appear in the TCRdb table, and some are missing; sequencing was by immunoSEQ multiplex PCR. The repertoire has about 2.3 million clones, less than 95% of them found once; the top ten carry 0.37%. Sequenced input: naive CD4+ T cells from PBMCs. All receptors derive from a man aged 18 to 29 in good health. Some clones in this sample may be carry-over from other donors' samples. Each CDR3 is given with its conserved first and last residue. A D gene is named only where the DNA matches it firmly. Clone size is given for some rows only: seen once, a few or many times, or a class if the clone is expanded.

v_call: TRBV5-1; j_call: TRBJ2-6; d_call: NA; clone_size: NA; cdr3_aa: CASSLLLTGTGANVLTF; cdr3_nt: TGCGCCAGCAGCTTGTTGTTGACAGGAACTGGGGCCAACGTCCTGACTTTC
v_call: TRBV5-5; j_call: TRBJ2-7; d_call: NA; clone_size: NA; cdr3_aa: CASSLDGRQVYEQYF; cdr3_nt: TGTGCCAGCAGCTTGGACGGCCGGCAGGTCTACGAGCAGTACTTC
v_call: TRBV6-5; j_call: TRBJ2-7; d_call: NA; clone_size: NA; cdr3_aa: CASSYAPGEMYEQYF; cdr3_nt: TGTGCCAGCAGTTACGCCCCGGGAGAAATGTACGAGCAGTACTTC
v_call: TRBV6-6; j_call: TRBJ1-2; d_call: NA; clone_size: NA; cdr3_aa: CASSYSRMGNYGYTF; cdr3_nt: TGTGCCAGCAGTTACTCGAGAATGGGCAACTATGGCTACACCTTC
v_call: TRBV4-1; j_call: TRBJ2-7; d_call: TRBD1; clone_size: NA; cdr3_aa: CASSQGDRVGSEQYF; cdr3_nt: TGCGCCAGCAGCCAAGGGGACAGGGTGGGAAGTGAGCAGTACTTC
v_call: TRBV4-1; j_call: TRBJ1-4; d_call: NA; clone_size: NA; cdr3_aa: CASSQEEATGYGPKMGKLFF; cdr3_nt: TGCGCCAGCAGCCAAGAGGAGGCGACCGGGTACGGGCCGAAAATGGGAAAACTGTTTTTT
v_call: TRBV5-4; j_call: TRBJ2-7; d_call: NA; clone_size: NA; cdr3_aa: CASSFGGRSSYEQYF; cdr3_nt: TGTGCCAGCAGCTTCGGGGGTCGTAGCTCCTACGAGCAGTACTTC
v_call: TRBV18; j_call: TRBJ2-3; d_call: NA; clone_size: NA; cdr3_aa: CASSPPSGTDTQYF; cdr3_nt: TGTGCCAGCTCACCACCGTCGGGCACAGATACGCAGTATTTT
v_call: TRBV14; j_call: TRBJ1-5; d_call: NA; clone_size: NA; cdr3_aa: CASSRGDNQPQHF; cdr3_nt: TGTGCCAGCAGCCGCGGTGACAATCAGCCCCAGCATTTT
v_call: TRBV9; j_call: TRBJ2-6; d_call: NA; clone_size: NA; cdr3_aa: CASSVAPRSELRGASGANVLTF; cdr3_nt: TGTGCCAGCAGCGTTGCCCCACGGTCGGAATTGAGGGGGGCCTCTGGGGCCAACGTCCTGACTTTC
v_call: TRBV6-4; j_call: TRBJ2-7; d_call: TRBD1; clone_size: NA; cdr3_aa: CASSDYEGRGLLTYEQYF; cdr3_nt: TGTGCCAGCAGTGACTATGAGGGCAGGGGGCTCCTAACCTACGAGCAGTACTTC
v_call: TRBV4-1; j_call: TRBJ1-5; d_call: NA; clone_size: NA; cdr3_aa: CASSQEGSRDYQSRYQPQHF; cdr3_nt: TGCGCCAGCAGCCAAGAGGGAAGTAGGGACTACCAATCTCGATATCAGCCCCAGCATTTT
v_call: TRBV28; j_call: TRBJ2-3; d_call: NA; clone_size: few; cdr3_aa: CASSLRGTDTQYF; cdr3_nt: TGTGCCAGCAGTTTAAGGGGCACAGATACGCAGTATTTT
v_call: TRBV10-1; j_call: TRBJ2-4; d_call: NA; clone_size: once; cdr3_aa: CASSESRSKNIQYF; cdr3_nt: TGCGCCAGCAGTGAGTCGCGCAGCAAAAACATTCAGTACTTC
v_call: TRBV7-9; j_call: TRBJ2-3; d_call: NA; clone_size: NA; cdr3_aa: CASSLDSGATDTQYF; cdr3_nt: TGTGCCAGCAGCTTAGATTCTGGGGCCACAGATACGCAGTATTTT
v_call: TRBV7-9; j_call: TRBJ1-2; d_call: NA; clone_size: NA; cdr3_aa: CASSSAGGGGYTF; cdr3_nt: TGTGCCAGCAGCTCCGCGGGAGGTGGTGGCTACACCTTC
v_call: TRBV18; j_call: TRBJ2-7; d_call: NA; clone_size: NA; cdr3_aa: CASSPSREQYF; cdr3_nt: TGTGCCAGCTCACCCTCGAGAGAGCAGTACTTC
v_call: TRBV10-3; j_call: TRBJ2-7; d_call: NA; clone_size: once; cdr3_aa: CAVQQGGVYEQYF; cdr3_nt: TGTGCCGTCCAACAGGGGGGGGTCTACGAGCAGTACTTC
v_call: TRBV19; j_call: TRBJ2-7; d_call: TRBD2; clone_size: NA; cdr3_aa: CASSNGLARSGYEQYF; cdr3_nt: TGTGCCAGTAGTAACGGACTAGCACGGAGCGGCTACGAGCAGTACTTC
v_call: TRBV29-1; j_call: TRBJ2-5; d_call: NA; clone_size: NA; cdr3_aa: CSVGSGQETQYF; cdr3_nt: TGCAGCGTTGGGTCGGGGCAAGAGACCCAGTACTTC
v_call: TRBV29-1; j_call: TRBJ2-7; d_call: NA; clone_size: NA; cdr3_aa: CSATRTADYEQYF; cdr3_nt: TGCAGCGCTACCAGGACCGCGGATTACGAGCAGTACTTC
v_call: TRBV28; j_call: TRBJ2-5; d_call: NA; clone_size: NA; cdr3_aa: CASSLSGGQETQYF; cdr3_nt: TGTGCCAGCAGTTTATCTGGGGGGCAAGAGACCCAGTACTTC
v_call: TRBV29-1; j_call: TRBJ1-1; d_call: NA; clone_size: NA; cdr3_aa: CSVRRMNTEAFF; cdr3_nt: TGCAGCGTTCGAAGGATGAACACTGAAGCTTTCTTT
v_call: TRBV20-1; j_call: TRBJ2-7; d_call: NA; clone_size: NA; cdr3_aa: CSASLGYEQYF; cdr3_nt: TGCAGTGCTAGTCTGGGCTACGAGCAGTACTTC
v_call: TRBV10-3; j_call: TRBJ1-2; d_call: TRBD1; clone_size: once; cdr3_aa: CAIKGAVYGYTF; cdr3_nt: TGTGCCATCAAGGGGGCAGTTTATGGCTACACCTTC
v_call: TRBV19; j_call: TRBJ2-7; d_call: NA; clone_size: NA; cdr3_aa: CASSIYLDHHQYF; cdr3_nt: TGTGCCAGTAGTATTTATTTGGACCATCACCAGTACTTC
v_call: TRBV19; j_call: TRBJ1-5; d_call: NA; clone_size: once; cdr3_aa: CASHGQLNQPQHF; cdr3_nt: TGTGCCAGTCACGGACAGCTCAATCAGCCCCAGCATTTT
v_call: TRBV5-1; j_call: TRBJ1-2; d_call: TRBD1; clone_size: NA; cdr3_aa: CASRGQGLASYTF; cdr3_nt: TGCGCCAGCAGAGGACAGGGCCTCGCGAGCTACACCTTC
v_call: TRBV6-1; j_call: TRBJ1-1; d_call: TRBD1; clone_size: NA; cdr3_aa: CASSARRGATEAFF; cdr3_nt: TGTGCCAGCAGTGCTCGCAGGGGGGCGACTGAAGCTTTCTTT
v_call: TRBV7-9; j_call: TRBJ2-3; d_call: TRBD2; clone_size: NA; cdr3_aa: CASSLAGLAGRTDTQYF; cdr3_nt: TGTGCCAGCAGCTTAGCAGGACTAGCGGGGAGAACAGATACGCAGTATTTT
v_call: TRBV19; j_call: TRBJ1-2; d_call: NA; clone_size: few; cdr3_aa: CASSPDRYYGYTF; cdr3_nt: TGTGCCAGTAGTCCGGACAGATACTATGGCTACACCTTC
v_call: TRBV19; j_call: TRBJ1-1; d_call: NA; clone_size: NA; cdr3_aa: CASNKAGGFTEAFF; cdr3_nt: TGTGCCAGTAACAAAGCGGGGGGGTTCACTGAAGCTTTCTTT
v_call: TRBV5-8; j_call: TRBJ1-5; d_call: TRBD1; clone_size: NA; cdr3_aa: CASTLTGTGYSNQPQHF; cdr3_nt: TGTGCCAGCACACTTACCGGGACAGGTTATAGCAATCAGCCCCAGCATTTT
v_call: TRBV6-4; j_call: TRBJ2-2; d_call: NA; clone_size: NA; cdr3_aa: CASSEPLRERGDTGELFF; cdr3_nt: TGTGCCAGCAGTGAGCCACTTAGAGAGAGAGGAGACACCGGGGAGCTGTTTTTT
v_call: TRBV6-1; j_call: TRBJ2-1; d_call: NA; clone_size: NA; cdr3_aa: CASSDGSGWNEQFF; cdr3_nt: TGTGCCAGCAGTGATGGGTCTGGGTGGAATGAGCAGTTCTTC
v_call: TRBV6-6; j_call: TRBJ2-5; d_call: NA; clone_size: NA; cdr3_aa: CASRVGDGEVETQYF; cdr3_nt: TGTGCCAGCAGGGTGGGTGATGGGGAGGTAGAGACCCAGTACTTC
v_call: TRBV2; j_call: TRBJ1-4; d_call: NA; clone_size: NA; cdr3_aa: CASKEGGHNEKLFF; cdr3_nt: TGTGCCAGTAAGGAGGGCGGTCACAATGAAAAACTGTTTTTT
v_call: TRBV29-1; j_call: TRBJ1-1; d_call: NA; clone_size: NA; cdr3_aa: CSVTDRNTEAFF; cdr3_nt: TGCAGCGTTACAGACAGGAACACTGAAGCTTTCTTT
v_call: TRBV5-1; j_call: TRBJ2-1; d_call: NA; clone_size: NA; cdr3_aa: CASSLEGHSYNEQFF; cdr3_nt: TGCGCCAGCAGCTTGGAGGGGCACTCCTACAATGAGCAGTTCTTC
v_call: TRBV7-9; j_call: TRBJ1-5; d_call: NA; clone_size: NA; cdr3_aa: CASSYSFNQPQHF; cdr3_nt: TGTGCCAGCAGCTACAGCTTTAATCAGCCCCAGCATTTT
v_call: TRBV7-9; j_call: TRBJ1-1; d_call: NA; clone_size: NA; cdr3_aa: CASSKGGTKLMNTEAFF; cdr3_nt: TGTGCCAGCAGCAAGGGAGGGACAAAACTCATGAACACTGAAGCTTTCTTT
v_call: TRBV5-1; j_call: TRBJ2-3; d_call: TRBD1; clone_size: few; cdr3_aa: CASTEDRGTDTQYF; cdr3_nt: TGCGCCAGCACAGAGGACAGGGGCACAGATACGCAGTATTTT
v_call: TRBV19; j_call: TRBJ2-1; d_call: TRBD1; clone_size: once; cdr3_aa: CASALPTGRHNEQFF; cdr3_nt: TGTGCCAGTGCCTTACCGACAGGGAGACACAATGAGCAGTTCTTC
v_call: TRBV6-5; j_call: TRBJ2-7; d_call: TRBD2; clone_size: NA; cdr3_aa: CASTQTSGMPHEQYF; cdr3_nt: TGTGCCAGCACCCAGACTAGCGGGATGCCCCACGAGCAGTACTTC